A selection of T cell receptor beta chains follows, all from one sample in a study of blood T cell repertoires in COVID-19. Assay: immunoSEQ multiplex PCR; the TCRdb copy retains only in-frame clones and omits some. The sample carries more than 12,000 clones, roughly 90% recorded once. The source material was peripheral blood. The receptors come from a human donor in a cohort sampled during active COVID-19. Each CDR3 is given with its conserved first and last residue. The order of the fields is clone size, J gene, V gene, CDR3 length, D gene, CDR3 protein, CDR3 DNA. The D gene is left open where the match is weak. Clone size is not always given. Where it is, it says once, few, many or a class for expanded clones.

NA	TRBJ2-7	TRBV9	14	NA	CASSPRQGSYEQYF	TGTGCCAGCAGCCCCCGGCAGGGGTCCTACGAGCAGTACTTC
NA	TRBJ1-3	TRBV30	13	NA	CAWLGGSGNTIYF	TGTGCCTGGTTGGGGGGCTCTGGAAACACCATATATTTT
NA	TRBJ1-5	TRBV5-5	14	NA	CASSYGQSNQPQHF	TGTGCCAGCAGCTACGGACAGAGCAATCAGCCCCAGCATTTT
NA	TRBJ1-2	TRBV7-9	14	TRBD1	CASSSPGQGTGYTF	TGTGCCAGCAGCTCACCGGGACAGGGTACTGGCTACACCTTC
NA	TRBJ1-2	TRBV7-9	13	TRBD1	CASSPRTGGGYTF	TGTGCCAGCAGCCCCCGGACAGGGGGTGGCTACACCTTC
NA	TRBJ2-7	TRBV11-2	13	NA	CASSLQSSYEQYF	TGTGCCAGCAGCCTACAGAGCTCCTACGAGCAGTACTTC
NA	TRBJ2-7	TRBV5-6	16	NA	CASSLGPGAANYEQYF	TGTGCCAGCAGCTTGGGTCCGGGAGCTGCTAACTACGAGCAGTACTTC
NA	TRBJ1-1	TRBV10-2	12	NA	CASSDRGQTAFF	TGCGCCAGCAGTGACCGCGGACAGACAGCTTTCTTT
NA	TRBJ2-3	TRBV19	16	TRBD1	CASSDARDRPTDTQYF	TGTGCCAGTAGCGACGCCCGGGACAGGCCCACAGATACGCAGTATTTT
NA	TRBJ1-5	TRBV19	15	NA	CASSIDWQGGQPQHF	TGTGCCAGTAGTATAGATTGGCAGGGTGGTCAGCCCCAGCATTTT
NA	TRBJ2-2	TRBV6-6	15	TRBD2	CASRTAGGPSGELFF	TGTGCCAGCAGGACAGCGGGGGGGCCTAGCGGGGAGCTGTTTTTT
NA	TRBJ2-5	TRBV4-1	18	TRBD2	CASSQGHTLTSGGETQYF	TGCGCCAGCAGCCAAGGGCACACGCTGACTAGCGGGGGGGAGACCCAGTACTTC
NA	TRBJ2-5	TRBV19	13	NA	CASNPSGQETQYF	TGTGCCAGTAACCCCTCCGGCCAAGAGACCCAGTACTTC
once	TRBJ2-2	TRBV19	15	TRBD1	CASSIFSGGTGELFF	TGTGCCAGTAGTATATTTTCAGGGGGCACCGGGGAGCTGTTTTTT
NA	TRBJ1-5	TRBV6-2/TRBV6-3	16	NA	CASSYWGGVGNQPQHF	TGTGCCAGCAGTTACTGGGGCGGGGTAGGCAATCAGCCCCAGCATTTT
NA	TRBJ1-2	TRBV5-1	21	TRBD1	CASSLTPRDDRAWAGNYGYTF	TGCGCCAGCAGCTTGACCCCTCGTGATGACAGGGCGTGGGCGGGTAACTATGGCTACACCTTC
once	TRBJ1-2	TRBV6-5	13	NA	CASSYGGLRGYTF	TGTGCCAGCAGTTATGGGGGACTCAGGGGCTACACCTTC
NA	TRBJ1-2	TRBV3-1/TRBV3-2	14	NA	CASSQLQGNSGYTF	TGTGCCAGCAGCCAGTTACAGGGAAACAGCGGCTACACCTTC
NA	TRBJ1-2	TRBV6-5	11	NA	CATDGPSGYTF	TGTGCCACCGATGGGCCTTCCGGCTACACCTTC
NA	TRBJ2-1	TRBV2	15	TRBD1	CASSLGQGAGNEQFF	TGTGCCAGCAGTCTAGGTCAGGGGGCTGGGAATGAGCAGTTCTTC
NA	TRBJ2-1	TRBV4-1	15	NA	CASSQEWGGANEQFF	TGCGCCAGCAGCCAAGAATGGGGGGGGGCGAATGAGCAGTTCTTC
NA	TRBJ1-4	TRBV27	18	TRBD1	CASSSTGTGGWSDEKLFF	TGTGCCAGCAGTTCCACCGGGACAGGGGGATGGTCCGACGAAAAACTGTTTTTT
NA	TRBJ1-4	TRBV25-1	16	NA	CASSGPNPSGSEKLFF	TGTGCCAGCAGTGGGCCCAACCCCAGCGGGAGCGAAAAACTGTTTTTT
NA	TRBJ1-4	TRBV5-1	14	NA	CASSLGRANEKLFF	TGCGCCAGCAGCTTGGGACGGGCTAATGAAAAACTGTTTTTT
NA	TRBJ1-2	TRBV3-1/TRBV3-2	14	TRBD1	CASSQTGVVYGYTF	TGTGCCAGCAGCCAAACAGGGGTTGTGTATGGCTACACCTTC
NA	TRBJ1-5	TRBV19	13	NA	CASAQGVDQPQHF	TGTGCCAGTGCTCAAGGGGTTGATCAGCCCCAGCATTTT
few	TRBJ2-3	TRBV6-1	20	TRBD1	CASSGNRQTDRAGSGDTQYF	TGTGCCAGCAGTGGAAACAGGCAAACCGACAGGGCAGGTTCAGGGGATACGCAGTATTTT
NA	TRBJ1-1	TRBV6-6	13	TRBD1	CASVRDRVPEAFF	TGTGCCAGCGTTCGGGACAGGGTACCTGAAGCTTTCTTT
NA	TRBJ2-1	TRBV20-1	13	NA	CSASGGANNEQFF	TGCAGTGCTAGTGGCGGGGCTAACAATGAGCAGTTCTTC
NA	TRBJ2-5	TRBV27	14	TRBD1	CASRPRDRVETQYF	TGTGCCAGCAGGCCCAGGGACAGGGTGGAGACCCAGTACTTC
NA	TRBJ2-3	TRBV3-1/TRBV3-2	14	TRBD2	CASSQGAGADTQYF	TGTGCCAGCAGCCAAGGAGCGGGGGCGGATACGCAGTATTTT
NA	TRBJ2-1	TRBV7-2	15	NA	CASSSNQRGLDEQFF	TGTGCCAGCAGCTCCAACCAACGCGGACTTGATGAGCAGTTCTTC
NA	TRBJ1-2	TRBV7-2	15	TRBD1	CASSLQQGGPDGYTF	TGTGCCAGCAGTCTCCAACAGGGGGGCCCGGATGGCTACACCTTC
NA	TRBJ1-2	TRBV2	16	TRBD1	CASRPRTGGIFYGYTF	TGTGCCAGCAGACCTAGGACAGGGGGGATCTTCTATGGCTACACCTTC
medium-sized	TRBJ2-1	TRBV2	16	NA	CASIRAGQEYINEQFF	TGTGCCAGCATCAGAGCGGGACAAGAGTACATCAATGAGCAGTTCTTC
once	TRBJ1-2	TRBV19	14	NA	CASSIQGGDYGYTF	TGTGCCAGTAGTATACAGGGAGGGGACTATGGCTACACCTTC
NA	TRBJ2-7	TRBV5-1	14	TRBD1	CASSPGTGSYEQYF	TGCGCCAGCAGCCCCGGGACAGGGTCCTACGAGCAGTACTTC
NA	TRBJ2-5	TRBV29-1	12	TRBD1	CSVVRGMETQYF	TGCAGCGTTGTCAGGGGGATGGAGACCCAGTACTTC
NA	TRBJ2-1	TRBV6-2/TRBV6-3	15	TRBD1	CASSGGQGSYNEQFF	TGTGCCAGCAGTGGGGGACAGGGCTCCTACAATGAGCAGTTCTTC
NA	TRBJ2-5	TRBV3-1/TRBV3-2	13	TRBD1	CASSWTGSETQYF	TGTGCCAGCAGCTGGACAGGGTCAGAGACCCAGTACTTC
NA	TRBJ2-7	TRBV7-2	15	TRBD1	CASSTPGQPLYEQYF	TGTGCCAGCAGCACCCCGGGACAGCCCTTGTACGAGCAGTACTTC
once	TRBJ1-3	TRBV3-1/TRBV3-2	16	NA	CASSHLTGLLGSTIYF	TGTGCCAGCAGCCATCTTACAGGGCTCCTCGGAAGCACCATATATTTT
NA	TRBJ1-5	TRBV5-6	11	NA	CASSFSQPQHF	TGTGCCAGCAGCTTCAGTCAGCCCCAGCATTTT
NA	TRBJ2-5	TRBV18	13	NA	CASSQGSQETQYF	TGTGCCAGCTCTCAGGGGAGTCAAGAGACCCAGTACTTC
NA	TRBJ2-1	TRBV14	16	TRBD1	CASSQVGGTGGNEQFF	TGTGCCAGCAGCCAAGTTGGCGGGACAGGGGGCAATGAGCAGTTCTTC
once	TRBJ2-5	TRBV6-2/TRBV6-3	12	NA	CASSVFGETQYF	TGTGCCAGCAGTGTTTTCGGAGAGACCCAGTACTTC
NA	TRBJ1-4	TRBV4-1	16	TRBD1	CASSQDLDRVDEKLFF	TGCGCCAGCAGCCAAGATTTGGACAGGGTGGATGAAAAACTGTTTTTT
NA	TRBJ1-1	TRBV6-5	15	NA	CASRGSSGVNTEAFF	TGTGCCAGCAGAGGCTCCTCAGGGGTGAACACTGAAGCTTTCTTT
NA	TRBJ1-2	TRBV30	13	TRBD1	CASPGQGAGGYTF	TGTGCCTCTCCGGGACAGGGGGCAGGTGGCTACACCTTC
once	TRBJ1-5	TRBV27	14	TRBD1	CASSSQGANQPQHF	TGTGCCAGCAGTTCCCAGGGGGCTAATCAGCCCCAGCATTTT
medium-sized	TRBJ2-7	TRBV29-1	13	NA	CSVEEAGGYEQYF	TGCAGCGTCGAGGAGGCCGGTGGCTACGAGCAGTACTTC